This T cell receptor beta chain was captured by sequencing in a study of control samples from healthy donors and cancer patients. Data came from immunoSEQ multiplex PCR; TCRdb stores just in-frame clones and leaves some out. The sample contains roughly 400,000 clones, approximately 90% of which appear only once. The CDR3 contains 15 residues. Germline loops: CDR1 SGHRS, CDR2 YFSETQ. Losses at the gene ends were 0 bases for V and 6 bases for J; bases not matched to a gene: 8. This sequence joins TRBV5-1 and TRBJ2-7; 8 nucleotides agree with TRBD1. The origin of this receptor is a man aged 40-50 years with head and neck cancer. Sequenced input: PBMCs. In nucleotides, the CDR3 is TGCGCCAGCAGCTTGGTCGCAGGGGGCGATACCGAGCAGTACTTC. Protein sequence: CASSLVAGGDTEQYF.